The 11 T cell receptor beta chains below come from one sample, sequenced in a study of shared clonotypes between healthy human individuals. Some clones are missing from TCRdb's copy, which holds only in-frame ones; the method was immunoSEQ multiplex PCR. The sample holds some 2.1 million clones, 93% seen once. Only CD45RO-negative cells positively selected for CCR7 counted as naive CD8 cells, so terminally differentiated effector memory CD45RA+ cells were excluded. Sequencing was done on a sample of naive CD8+ T cells from PBMCs. All receptors derive from a man between 18 and 35 years old in good health. Some clones in this sample may be carry-over from other donors' samples.

This chain connects TRBV6-5 to TRBJ2-7; 9 bases match TRBD2. V lost 7 bases and J lost 7; bases outside the gene matches: 14. CDR1 and CDR2 (germline): MNHEY, SVGAGI. The CDR3 runs to 15 residues. DNA of the CDR3: TGTGCCAGCAAATTGTTAGCGGGAGAGGCGAGGGAGCAGTACTTC. Translating it yields CASKLLAGEAREQYF.

This clone was found once. Other nucleotide sequences in the sample specify the same CDR3. The genes are TRBV11-2 and TRBJ2-7; D perhaps matches TRBD1 (6 bases). The germline V gene has CDR1 SGHAT and CDR2 FQNNGV. The CDR3 extends over 14 amino acids. V lost 4 bases, J lost 1 base, and 11 bases lay in between. The DNA of the CDR3 is TGTGCCAGCAGCTCCCGTCAGGGGTCCTACGAGCAGTACTTC. Amino acids: CASSSRQGSYEQYF.

This clone was seen a single time. Other DNA sequences in this specimen translate into the identical CDR3. The rearrangement links TRBV9 to TRBJ2-7, with TRBD2 as a possible D gene (6 bases). The CDR3 has 14 residues. Trimming shortened V by 5 bases and J by 2 bases, and 14 bases separated the two germline ends. Germline V gene sequence: CDR1 SGDLS, CDR2 YYNGEE. CDR3 sequence: CASSVGGRTYEQYF. The CDR3 DNA follows: TGTGCCAGCAGTGTTGGAGGGCGAACCTACGAGCAGTACTTC.

The V call is TRBV13, the J call TRBJ1-1, with D possibly being TRBD1 (6 bases). V lost 9 bases to trimming and J lost 4 bases, with 18 bases between them. The CDR3 has 14 residues. Germline CDR1 and CDR2: PRHDT and FYEKMQ (reference sequence). CDR3 in amino acids: CARENRARTTEAFF. CDR3 nucleotide sequence: TGTGCCAGAGAGAACAGGGCAAGGACCACTGAAGCTTTCTTT.

The chain links TRBV4-2 to TRBJ1-2, with D possibly being TRBD1 (6 bases). Trimming cost V 2 bases and J 5 bases, with 15 bases left between them. This CDR3 spans 15 amino acids. The V gene's germline CDR1 is LGHNA and CDR2 YNFKEQ. CDR3 DNA: TGTGCCAGCAGCCAATCTCGTCGACAGGATTATGGCTACACCTTC. This translates into CASSQSRRQDYGYTF.

The chain carries TRBV7-2 and TRBJ2-7; TRBD1 might be the D (5 bases). From germline, CDR1 is SGHTA and CDR2 FQGNSA. V lost 3 bases to trimming and J lost 2 bases, with 8 bases between them. The CDR3 is made up of 13 amino acids. The CDR3 region is CASSFVGAYEQYF. CDR3 in DNA: TGTGCCAGCAGCTTCGTAGGGGCCTACGAGCAGTACTTC. Supplemented by reference TRBV7-2 and TRBJ2-7, the full variable domain reads GAGVSQSPSNKVTEKGKDVELRCDPISGHTALYWYRQSLGQGLEFLIYFQGNSAPDKSGLPSDRFSAERTGGSVSTLTIQRTQQEDSAVYLCASSFVGAYEQYFGPGTRLTVT.

This rearrangement joins TRBV11-3 to TRBJ2-3; the D gene is possibly TRBD2 (6 bases). Germline V gene data show CDR1 as SGHNT and CDR2 as YENEEA. The CDR3 has 14 amino acids. Trimming took 5 bases from V and 10 from J, leaving 19 bases between them. Here the CDR3 DNA reads TGTGCCAGCAGCCCCCGACTAGGCTCCTCGGCGCAGTATTTT. It yields the protein CASSPRLGSSAQYF. Combining the CDR3 with reference TRBV11-3 and TRBJ2-3 gives the whole variable domain EAGVVQSPRYKIIEKKQPVAFWCNPISGHNTLYWYLQNLGQGPELLIRYENEEAVDDSQLPKDRFSAERLKGVDSTLKIQPAELGDSAVYLCASSPRLGSSAQYFGPGTRLTVL.

This sequence joins TRBV5-6 and TRBJ2-5; no reliable D call. Trimming left V 7 bases short and J 5 bases short, with 12 bases between. CDR1 and CDR2 from the germline V gene are SGHDT and YYEEEE. The CDR3 runs 12 residues. CDR3 loop: CASFGPGETQYF. CDR3 DNA: TGTGCCAGCTTCGGGCCTGGGGAGACCCAGTACTTC.

V gene TRBV6-1 combines with J gene TRBJ2-3; 14 positions agree with TRBD2. CDR1 is MNHNS, CDR2 SASEGT, per germline. Trimming at V came to 4 bases and at J to 4 bases, leaving 7 bases not matched to a gene. The CDR3 extends over 17 amino acids. The CDR3 sequence is CASSATSGRVLADTQYF. As DNA, the CDR3 is TGTGCCAGCAGTGCGACTAGCGGGAGGGTCCTCGCAGATACGCAGTATTTT.

The CDR3 loop is CASSLGGLALGTQYF. CDR3 DNA: TGTGCCAGCAGCTTAGGGGGACTAGCTCTCGGTACGCAGTATTTT. The chain links TRBV7-9 to TRBJ2-3; 9 nucleotides line up with TRBD2. The CDR3 has 15 amino acids. With 1 base clipped from V and 8 bases from J, the junction kept 7 bases outside the gene matches. CDR1 is SEHNR, CDR2 FQNEAQ, per germline (reference sequence).

J is TRBJ2-7 and V is TRBV9, with unresolved D. V was trimmed by 8 bases and J by 2 bases, leaving 14 bases between them. Germline V gene lookup returns CDR1 SGDLS and CDR2 YYNGEE. The CDR3 is made up of 13 amino acids. Here the CDR3 reads CASSLGTTYEQYF. CDR3 nucleotides: TGTGCCAGTTCGTTGGGAACCACCTACGAGCAGTACTTC.